These 8 T cell receptor beta chains originate from one sample sequenced in a study of blood T cell repertoires in COVID-19. The data were produced by immunoSEQ multiplex PCR, yet TCRdb's version contains in-frame clones alone and is incomplete. The sample holds 50,000 to 65,000 clones, just over 85% seen once. Source material: peripheral blood. Receptors were obtained from a middle-aged man with acute or convalescent COVID-19.

This chain links TRBV3-1 (or the pseudogene TRBV3-2) with TRBJ1-3; 8 positions agree with TRBD1. The CDR3 contains 14 residues. Germline V gene sequence: CDR1 LGHDT, CDR2 YNNKEL (reference sequence). Trimming cost V 4 bases and J 3 bases; bases outside gene matches: 2. DNA for the CDR3: TGTGCCAGCAGCCTGGGGACAGGTGGAAACACCATATATTTT. Translated, it gives CASSLGTGGNTIYF.

A single count supports this clone. This chain uses TRBV5-1 with TRBJ2-1; 13 bases align to TRBD2. Germline-derived CDR1 and CDR2 are SGHRS and YFSETQ. The CDR3 totals 18 residues. Trimming cost V 0 bases and J 0 bases; bases outside gene matches: 3. The CDR3 loop reads CASSLGLAGGYSYNEQFF. CDR3 DNA sequence: TGCGCCAGCAGCTTGGGACTAGCGGGGGGCTACTCCTACAATGAGCAGTTCTTC.

J is TRBJ2-3 and V is TRBV13; unclear D gene. In germline, CDR1 is PRHDT, CDR2 FYEKMQ (reference sequence). There are 12 residues in the CDR3. The V and J ends lost 5 bases and 5 bases respectively, with 8 bases between them. As DNA, the CDR3 is TGTGCCAGCAGCCACTTCCGAGATACGCAGTATTTT. Amino acids: CASSHFRDTQYF. The full variable domain, completed using reference TRBV13 and TRBJ2-3, is AAGVIQSPRHLIKEKRETATLKCYPIPRHDTVYWYQQGPGQDPQFLISFYEKMQSDKGSIPDRFSAQQFSDYHSELNMSSLELGDSALYFCASSHFRDTQYFGPGTRLTVL.

This clone was counted once. This rearrangement joins TRBV12-5 to TRBJ2-1; D might be TRBD1 (5 bases). This CDR3 contains 14 residues. The V gene's germline CDR1 is LGHNT and CDR2 FRNRAP. Between the trimmed V and J ends, which lost 0 bases and 8 bases, there was a span of 11 bases. DNA for the CDR3: TGTGCTAGTGGTTTGGTACTTAGGGGTCATGAGCAGTTCTTC. It yields the protein CASGLVLRGHEQFF.

This clone was counted once. This rearrangement joins TRBV7-8 to TRBJ1-2, with unresolved D. This CDR3 has 13 residues. V was shortened by 5 bases and J by 0 bases, with 7 bases between the two germline ends. Germline V gene data show CDR1 as SGHVS and CDR2 as FQNEAQ. The CDR3 DNA reads TGTGCCAGCAGCCTCTCTACTAACTATGGCTACACCTTC. Amino acids: CASSLSTNYGYTF.

This chain links TRBV10-1 with TRBJ1-1; D is ambiguous. The V gene lost 4 bases and the J gene lost 8 bases, with 14 bases spanning the gap. Germline CDR1 is WNHNN and CDR2 is SYGVQD (reference sequence). The CDR3 contains 13 residues. CDR3 sequence (DNA): TGCGCCAGCAGTGGCCCCGGAGGTAGGGAAGCTTTCTTT. Translating gives CASSGPGGREAFF.

The V gene is TRBV18, the J gene TRBJ2-1; possible D gene TRBD1, 6 bases. Germline V lookup: CDR1 KGHSH, CDR2 LQKENI. V gave up 2 bases and J gave up 3 bases, with 14 bases separating them. CDR3 length: 16 amino acids. CDR3 loop: CASSPGTSGSYNEQFF. The CDR3 DNA follows: TGTGCCAGCTCACCAGGGACATCTGGGAGCTACAATGAGCAGTTCTTC.

This clone has only one observation. As DNA, the CDR3 is TGCGCCAGCAGTCGGGACAGGGGGGTCGGCTACACCTTC. As protein: CASSRDRGVGYTF. The V and J genes are TRBV10-1 and TRBJ1-2; 11 positions agree with TRBD1. CDR1 and CDR2 from the germline V gene are WNHNN and SYGVQD (reference sequence). The junction had 4 bases not matched to a gene; V was cut back by 5 bases and J by 8 bases. The CDR3 is made up of 13 amino acids.